This T cell receptor beta chain was obtained from a study of shared clonotypes between healthy human individuals. In the source study's methods: Owing to the provision of junction-only sequences devoid of quality scores by immunoSEQ, filtering differed. Data came from immunoSEQ multiplex PCR; TCRdb stores just in-frame clones and leaves some out. That table furnishes V, J and clone size, whereas the DNA furnished D and trimming. The sample holds about 490,000 clones, about 79% seen once. As regards this clone: This sample includes further DNA sequences coding for the same CDR3.

Material: PBMCs. The sequence was collected from a woman aged 40-49 years in good health. Some clones in this sample may be carry-over from other donors' samples.

The CDR3 region is CASSLGGMNTEAFF. DNA of the CDR3: TGCGCCAGCAGCTTGGGGGGTATGAACACTGAAGCTTTCTTT. The genes are TRBV5-1 and TRBJ1-1, with D hard to call. Germline V lookup: CDR1 SGHRS, CDR2 YFSETQ. The CDR3 has 14 residues. Trimming left V 0 bases short and J 0 bases short, with 6 bases between.